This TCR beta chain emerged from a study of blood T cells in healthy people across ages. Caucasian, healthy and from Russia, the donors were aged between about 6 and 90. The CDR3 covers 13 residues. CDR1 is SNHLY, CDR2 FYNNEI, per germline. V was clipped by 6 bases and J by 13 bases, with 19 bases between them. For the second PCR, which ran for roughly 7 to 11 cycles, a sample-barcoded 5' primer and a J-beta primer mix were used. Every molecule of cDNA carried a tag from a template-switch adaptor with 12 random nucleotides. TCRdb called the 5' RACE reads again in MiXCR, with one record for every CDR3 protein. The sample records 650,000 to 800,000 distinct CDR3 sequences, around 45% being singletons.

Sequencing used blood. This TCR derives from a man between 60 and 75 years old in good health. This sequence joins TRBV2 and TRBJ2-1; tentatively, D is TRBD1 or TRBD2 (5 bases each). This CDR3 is CASRRDPQSSQFF. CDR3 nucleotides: TGTGCCAGCAGACGGGACCCGCAATCCTCACAGTTCTTC.